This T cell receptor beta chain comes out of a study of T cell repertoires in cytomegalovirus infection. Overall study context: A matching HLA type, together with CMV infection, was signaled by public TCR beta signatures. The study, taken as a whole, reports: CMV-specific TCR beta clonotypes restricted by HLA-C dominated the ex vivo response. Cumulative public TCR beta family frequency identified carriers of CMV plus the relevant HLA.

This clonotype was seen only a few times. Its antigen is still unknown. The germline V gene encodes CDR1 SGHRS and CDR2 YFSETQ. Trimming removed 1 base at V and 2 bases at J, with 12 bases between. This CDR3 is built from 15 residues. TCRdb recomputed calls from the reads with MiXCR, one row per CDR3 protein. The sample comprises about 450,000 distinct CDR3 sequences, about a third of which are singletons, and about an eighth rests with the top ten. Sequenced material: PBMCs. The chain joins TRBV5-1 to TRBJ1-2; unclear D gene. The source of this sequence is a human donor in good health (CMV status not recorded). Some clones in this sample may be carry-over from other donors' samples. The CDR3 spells CASSLSLRENYGYTF. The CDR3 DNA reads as TGCGCCAGCAGCTTGAGTCTCAGAGAGAACTATGGCTACACCTTC. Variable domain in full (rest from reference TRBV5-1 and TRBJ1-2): KAGVTQTPRYLIKTRGQQVTLSCSPISGHRSVSWYQQTPGQGLQFLFEYFSETQRNKGNFPGRFSGRQFSNSRSEMNVSTLELGDSALYLCASSLSLRENYGYTFGSGTRLTVV.